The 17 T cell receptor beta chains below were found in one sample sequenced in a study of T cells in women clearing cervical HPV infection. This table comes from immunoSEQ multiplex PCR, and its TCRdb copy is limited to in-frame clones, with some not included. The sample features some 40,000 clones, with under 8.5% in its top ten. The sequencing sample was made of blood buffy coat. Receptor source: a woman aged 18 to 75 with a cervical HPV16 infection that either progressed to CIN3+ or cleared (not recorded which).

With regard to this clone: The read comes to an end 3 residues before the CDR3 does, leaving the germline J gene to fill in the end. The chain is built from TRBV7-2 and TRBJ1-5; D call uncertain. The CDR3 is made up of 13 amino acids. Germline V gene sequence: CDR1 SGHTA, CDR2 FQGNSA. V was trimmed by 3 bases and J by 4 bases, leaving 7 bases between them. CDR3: CASSFDTNQPQHF. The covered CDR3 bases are TGTGCCAGCAGCTTCGACACAAATCAGCCC. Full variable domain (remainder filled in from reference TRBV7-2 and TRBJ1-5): GAGVSQSPSNKVTEKGKDVELRCDPISGHTALYWYRQSLGQGLEFLIYFQGNSAPDKSGLPSDRFSAERTGGSVSTLTIQRTQQEDSAVYLCASSFDTNQPQHFGDGTRLSIL.

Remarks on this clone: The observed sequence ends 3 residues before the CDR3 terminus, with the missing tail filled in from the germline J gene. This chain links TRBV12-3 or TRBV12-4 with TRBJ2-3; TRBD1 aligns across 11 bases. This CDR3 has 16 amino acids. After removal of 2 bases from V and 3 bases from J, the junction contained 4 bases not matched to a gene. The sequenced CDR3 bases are TGTGCCAGCAGTTTAAGCGGACAGGGGGCAACAGATACG. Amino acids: CASSLSGQGATDT. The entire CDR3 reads CASSLSGQGATDTQYF.

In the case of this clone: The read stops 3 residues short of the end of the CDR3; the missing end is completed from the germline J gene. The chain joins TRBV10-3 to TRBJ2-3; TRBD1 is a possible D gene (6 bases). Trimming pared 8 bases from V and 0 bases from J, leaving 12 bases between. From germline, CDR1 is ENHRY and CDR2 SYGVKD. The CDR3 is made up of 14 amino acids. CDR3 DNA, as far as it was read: TGTGCCATCGGGGACACTTCTAGCACAGATACG. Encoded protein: CAIGDTSSTDT. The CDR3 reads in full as CAIGDTSSTDTQYF.

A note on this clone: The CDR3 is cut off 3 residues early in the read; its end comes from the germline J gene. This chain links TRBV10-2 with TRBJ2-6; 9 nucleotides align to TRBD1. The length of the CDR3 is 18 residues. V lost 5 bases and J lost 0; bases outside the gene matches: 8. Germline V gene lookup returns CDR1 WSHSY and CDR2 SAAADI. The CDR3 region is CASSTGTGSYSGANVLTF. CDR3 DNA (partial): TGCGCCAGCAGTACCGGGACAGGGTCTTACTCTGGGGCCAACGTC.

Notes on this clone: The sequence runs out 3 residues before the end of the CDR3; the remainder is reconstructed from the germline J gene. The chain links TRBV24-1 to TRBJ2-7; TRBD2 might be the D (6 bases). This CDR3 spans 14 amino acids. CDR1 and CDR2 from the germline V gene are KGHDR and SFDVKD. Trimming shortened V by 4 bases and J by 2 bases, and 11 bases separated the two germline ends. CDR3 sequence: CATSDRDSTYEQYF. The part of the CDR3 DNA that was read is TGTGCCACCAGTGACCGGGACTCCACCTACGAG.

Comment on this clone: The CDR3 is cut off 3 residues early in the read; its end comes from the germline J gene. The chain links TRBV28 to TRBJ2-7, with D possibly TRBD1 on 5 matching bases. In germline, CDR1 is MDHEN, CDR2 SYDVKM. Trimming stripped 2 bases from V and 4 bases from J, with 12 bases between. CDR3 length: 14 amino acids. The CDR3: CASSLAGHLYEQYF. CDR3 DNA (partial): TGTGCCAGCAGTTTAGCTGGACACTTATACGAG. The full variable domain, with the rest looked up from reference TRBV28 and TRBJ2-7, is DVKVTQSSRYLVKRTGEKVFLECVQDMDHENMFWYRQDPGLGLRLIYFSYDVKMKEKGDIPEGYSVSREKKERFSLILESASTNQTSMYLCASSLAGHLYEQYFGPGTRLTVT.

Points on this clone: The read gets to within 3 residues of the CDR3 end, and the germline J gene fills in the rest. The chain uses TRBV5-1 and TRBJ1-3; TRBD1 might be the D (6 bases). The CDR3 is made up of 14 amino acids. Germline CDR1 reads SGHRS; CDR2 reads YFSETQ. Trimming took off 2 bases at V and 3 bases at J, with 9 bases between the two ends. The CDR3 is CASSFGQSGNTIYF. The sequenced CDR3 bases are TGCGCCAGCAGCTTCGGACAGAGTGGAAACACC.

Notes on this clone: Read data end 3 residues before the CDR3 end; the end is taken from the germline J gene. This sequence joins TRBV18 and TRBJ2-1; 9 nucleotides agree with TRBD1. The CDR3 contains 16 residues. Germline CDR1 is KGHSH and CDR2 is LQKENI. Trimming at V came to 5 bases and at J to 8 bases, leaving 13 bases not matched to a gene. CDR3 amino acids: CASSGERGQGRDEQFF. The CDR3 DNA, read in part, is TGTGCCAGCTCAGGAGAAAGGGGACAGGGTCGAGATGAG.

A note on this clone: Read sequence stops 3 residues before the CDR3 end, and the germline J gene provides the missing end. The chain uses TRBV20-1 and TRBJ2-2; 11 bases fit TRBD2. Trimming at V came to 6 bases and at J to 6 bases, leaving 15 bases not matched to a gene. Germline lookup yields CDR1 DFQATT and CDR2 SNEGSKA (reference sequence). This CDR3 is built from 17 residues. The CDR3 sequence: CSAPPPSGGPFAGELFF. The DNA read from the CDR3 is TGCAGTGCCCCCCCACCTAGCGGGGGGCCTTTCGCCGGGGAG.

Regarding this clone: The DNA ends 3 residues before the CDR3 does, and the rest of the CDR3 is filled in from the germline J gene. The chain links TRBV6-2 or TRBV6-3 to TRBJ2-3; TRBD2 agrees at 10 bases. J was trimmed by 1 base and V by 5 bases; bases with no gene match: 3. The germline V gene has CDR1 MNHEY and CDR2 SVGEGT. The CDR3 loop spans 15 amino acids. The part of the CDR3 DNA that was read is TGTGCCAGCAGTAAAGGGACTAGCGGCACAGATACG. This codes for CASSKGTSGTDT. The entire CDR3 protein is CASSKGTSGTDTQYF.

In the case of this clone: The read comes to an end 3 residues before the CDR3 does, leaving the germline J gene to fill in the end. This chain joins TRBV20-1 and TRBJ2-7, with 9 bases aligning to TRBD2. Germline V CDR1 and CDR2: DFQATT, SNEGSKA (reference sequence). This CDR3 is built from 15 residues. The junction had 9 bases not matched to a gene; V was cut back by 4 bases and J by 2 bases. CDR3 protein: CSAKAYSGSTYEQYF. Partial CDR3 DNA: TGCAGTGCTAAGGCCTATAGCGGGAGTACCTACGAG.

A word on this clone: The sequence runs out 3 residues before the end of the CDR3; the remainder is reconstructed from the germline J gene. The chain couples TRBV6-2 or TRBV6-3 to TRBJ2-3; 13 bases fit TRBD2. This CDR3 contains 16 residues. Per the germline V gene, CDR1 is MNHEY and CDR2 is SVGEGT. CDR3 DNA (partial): TGTGCCAGCAGCCAAAGACTAGCGGGGGGCCAAGAGACG. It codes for CASSQRLAGGQET. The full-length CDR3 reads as CASSQRLAGGQETQYF.

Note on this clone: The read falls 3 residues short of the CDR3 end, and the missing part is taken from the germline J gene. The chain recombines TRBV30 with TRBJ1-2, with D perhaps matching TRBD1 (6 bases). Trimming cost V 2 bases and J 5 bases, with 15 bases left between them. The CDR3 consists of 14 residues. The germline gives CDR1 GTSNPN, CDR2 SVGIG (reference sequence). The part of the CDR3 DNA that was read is TGTGCCTGGAGTAGGTGGGGGCGGGAGTATGGC. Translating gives CAWSRWGREYG. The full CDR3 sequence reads CAWSRWGREYGYTF. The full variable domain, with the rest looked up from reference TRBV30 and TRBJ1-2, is SQTIHQWPATLVQPVGSPLSLECTVEGTSNPNLYWYRQAAGRGLQLLFYSVGIGQISSEVPQNLSASRPQDRQFILSSKKLLLSDSGFYLCAWSRWGREYGYTFGSGTRLTVV.

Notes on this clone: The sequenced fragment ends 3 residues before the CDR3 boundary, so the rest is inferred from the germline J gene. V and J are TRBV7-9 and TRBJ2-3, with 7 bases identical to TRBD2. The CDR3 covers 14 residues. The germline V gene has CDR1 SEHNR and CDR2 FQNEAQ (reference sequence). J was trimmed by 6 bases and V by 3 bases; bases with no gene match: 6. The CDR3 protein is CASSFSGRGDTQYF. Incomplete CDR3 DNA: TGTGCCAGCAGCTTTAGCGGGCGGGGGGATACG.

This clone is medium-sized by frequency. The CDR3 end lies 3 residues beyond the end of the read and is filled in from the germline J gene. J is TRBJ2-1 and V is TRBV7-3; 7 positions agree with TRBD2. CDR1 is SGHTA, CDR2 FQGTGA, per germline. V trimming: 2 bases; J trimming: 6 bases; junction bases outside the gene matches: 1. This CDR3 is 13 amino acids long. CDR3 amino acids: CASSLSGGNEQFF. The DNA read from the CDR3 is TGTGCCAGCAGCTTATCGGGGGGCAATGAG.

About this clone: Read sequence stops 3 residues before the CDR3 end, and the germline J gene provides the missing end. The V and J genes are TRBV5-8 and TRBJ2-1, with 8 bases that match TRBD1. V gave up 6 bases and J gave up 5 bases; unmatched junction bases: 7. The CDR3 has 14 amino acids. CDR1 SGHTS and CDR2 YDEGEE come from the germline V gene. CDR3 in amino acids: CASNPGQENNEQFF. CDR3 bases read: TGTGCCAGCAACCCGGGACAGGAAAACAATGAG. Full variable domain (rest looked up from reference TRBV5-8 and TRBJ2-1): EAGVTQSPTHLIKTRGQQATLRCSPISGHTSVYWYQQALGLGLQFLLWYDEGEERNRGNFPPRFSGRQFPNYSSELNVNALELEDSALYLCASNPGQENNEQFFGPGTRLTVL.

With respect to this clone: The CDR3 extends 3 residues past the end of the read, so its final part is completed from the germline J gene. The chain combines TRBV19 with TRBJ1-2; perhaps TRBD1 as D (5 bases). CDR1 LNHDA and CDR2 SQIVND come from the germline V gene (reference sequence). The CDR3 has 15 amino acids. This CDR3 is CASRTGGAFTDTYTF. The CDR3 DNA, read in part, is TGTGCCAGTCGCACAGGTGGGGCCTTCACAGATACC.